This TCR beta chain was sequenced during a study of post-analysis software for immune sequencing data. Across the study: Secondary progressive, relapsing-remitting and progressive-relapsing multiple sclerosis were among the included disease courses.

Unique molecular identifiers were carried by the TCR beta cDNA libraries. T cells numbering roughly 0.85 to 10 million gave rise to about 490,000 cDNA molecules. TCRdb re-called the PCR reads through MiXCR, storing one row per CDR3 protein. The sample comprises under 900,000 distinct CDR3 sequences, approximately 50% of which are singletons, and approximately 4.5% rests with the top ten. In the case of this clonotype: Its antigen is unidentified.

Germline V gene lookup returns CDR1 KGHSH and CDR2 LQKENI. The CDR3 covers 15 residues. Trimming removed 0 bases at V and 2 bases at J, with 9 bases between. Study results and caveats: About 5 TRBV segments occurring more often in patients than controls included TRBV5-6, TRBV5-1 and TRBV20-1. Same-batch samples co-clustered strongly by F measure. Significantly lower normalized Chao1 diversity was seen in multiple sclerosis patients than in controls.

The TCR comes from a girl between 5 and 17 years old with multiple sclerosis. This sequence joins TRBV18 and TRBJ2-3, with D perhaps being TRBD1 or TRBD2 (5 bases each). The material sequenced was blood. CDR3 sequence (DNA): TGTGCCAGCTCACCACCGGGACGGATCACAGATACGCAGTATTTT. This gives the protein CASSPPGRITDTQYF.